These 14 T cell receptor beta chains were sequenced from one sample in a study of cytomegalovirus exposure and HLA in healthy donors (dated by TCRdb to about 2017). The library was made by the immunoSEQ multiplex PCR assay. The multiplex PCR relied on a mix of 60 forward primers for TCR Vbeta segments and 13 reverse primers for TCR Jbeta segments. The clones in this table, taken by TCRdb from immuneACCESS, are in-frame only. Not every clone is retained; where verified, under half of the shortfall comes from an unresolved V gene, and the cause of the rest is unknown. Counted in this sample were about 190,000 clones; 60% to 80% of them appeared once. The ten largest clones take up 3.1% of the sample. The sequenced sample consisted of PBMCs. All receptors derive from a woman aged 30 to 39 in good health and CMV-seropositive.

The chain recombines TRBV27 with TRBJ2-1, with 9 bases matching TRBD2. The CDR3 runs 14 residues. J lost 7 bases, V lost 5 bases, and 6 bases had no gene match. The germline CDR1 and CDR2 sequences are MNHEY and SMNVEV (reference sequence). The CDR3 DNA reads as TGTGCCAGCAGTCTGGCGGGAGGGAAAAATGAGCAGTTCTTC. Amino acid sequence: CASSLAGGKNEQFF.

The rearrangement uses TRBV27 and TRBJ2-7; maybe TRBD2 (5 bases). V was pared by 5 bases and J by 4 bases, with 15 bases between. Germline assignment: CDR1 MNHEY and CDR2 SMNVEV (reference sequence). CDR3 length equals 14 residues. The CDR3 sequence is CASSPRTSPYEQYF. DNA of the CDR3: TGTGCCAGCAGTCCTCGGACTTCTCCTTACGAGCAGTACTTC.

The chain joins TRBV7-2 to TRBJ2-2, with a weak D call TRBD2 (6 bases). V was shortened by 2 bases and J by 1 base, with 11 bases between the two germline ends. This CDR3 comprises 16 residues. The V gene's germline CDR1 is SGHTA and CDR2 FQGNSA. CDR3: CASSLYQRVNTGELFF. The CDR3 nucleotides read TGTGCCAGCAGCTTATACCAGCGGGTGAACACCGGGGAGCTGTTTTTT. Complete variable domain (other parts from reference TRBV7-2 and TRBJ2-2): GAGVSQSPSNKVTEKGKDVELRCDPISGHTALYWYRQSLGQGLEFLIYFQGNSAPDKSGLPSDRFSAERTGGSVSTLTIQRTQQEDSAVYLCASSLYQRVNTGELFFGEGSRLTVL.

The rearrangement links TRBV6-6 to TRBJ2-2; 8 bases align to TRBD1. CDR3 length: 15 residues. CDR1 is MNHNY, CDR2 SVGAGI, per germline (reference sequence). V shed 5 bases, J shed 4 bases, and the junction held 6 bases outside the gene matches. The CDR3 protein is CASSPQGASTGELFF. The CDR3, as DNA: TGTGCCAGCAGTCCGCAGGGGGCGAGCACCGGGGAGCTGTTTTTT.

About this clone: Other DNA variants within this sample encode the same CDR3. Here the CDR3 DNA reads TGCGCCAGCAGCTTGGGCCAGAATGAAAAACTGTTTTTT. Protein sequence: CASSLGQNEKLFF. The V call is TRBV5-1, the J call TRBJ1-4; no definite D call. The CDR3 has 13 residues. The germline CDR1 and CDR2 sequences are SGHRS and YFSETQ. V lost 0 bases and J 5 bases, leaving 5 bases between the germline ends.

The J gene is TRBJ2-7, the V gene TRBV2; 9 positions agree with TRBD2. The germline gives CDR1 SNHLY, CDR2 FYNNEI. V lost 2 bases and J lost 2; bases outside the gene matches: 13. The CDR3 runs to 18 residues. The CDR3 nucleotides read TGTGCCAGCAGTGAAAGGGGGGCTAGCGGGATCTGGGCCTACGAGCAGTACTTC. This translates into CASSERGASGIWAYEQYF.

V is TRBV27 and J is TRBJ2-5; 10 bases fit TRBD2. Germline CDR1 reads MNHEY; CDR2 reads SMNVEV (reference sequence). The CDR3 covers 16 residues. V shed 2 bases, J shed 5 bases, and the junction held 8 bases outside the gene matches. The CDR3 region is CASSLRPAGGRETQYF. CDR3 bases: TGTGCCAGCAGTTTAAGACCAGCGGGAGGGCGGGAGACCCAGTACTTC.

The chain has TRBV28 and TRBJ2-7; 9 bases fit TRBD1. The V gene's germline CDR1 is MDHEN and CDR2 SYDVKM. V lost 6 bases to trimming and J lost 7 bases; unmatched junction nucleotides: 7. The CDR3 extends over 13 amino acids. This chain's CDR3 is CASSLGQGGEQYF. Here the CDR3 DNA reads TGTGCCAGCAGCTTGGGACAGGGAGGAGAGCAGTACTTC.

This clone was observed a few times. This chain joins TRBV11-2 and TRBJ2-7, with TRBD2 matching 7 bases. Germline V gives CDR1 SGHAT, CDR2 FQNNGV. The CDR3 runs to 17 residues. The V and J ends lost 4 bases and 2 bases, in that order; junction bases with no gene match: 14. Written as DNA, the CDR3 is TGTGCCAGCAGCTCCCGGGGGTCAGCGGGATCAACCTACGAGCAGTACTTC. Amino acid sequence: CASSSRGSAGSTYEQYF.

The V and J genes are TRBV5-1 and TRBJ1-4, with a tentative D call TRBD1 (5 bases). Germline-derived CDR1 and CDR2 are SGHRS and YFSETQ. The CDR3 runs to 15 residues. V was cut by 4 bases and J by 0 bases, with 10 bases left in between. CDR3 loop: CASSPSTATNEKLFF. The CDR3 nucleotides read TGCGCCAGCAGCCCTTCGACAGCAACTAATGAAAAACTGTTTTTT.

This clone was picked up a small number of times. The chain carries TRBV2 and TRBJ2-1, with D maybe TRBD1 (5 bases). Germline values: CDR1 SNHLY, CDR2 FYNNEI. The CDR3 runs to 14 residues. V dropped 2 bases and J dropped 6 bases, with 11 bases sitting between them. CDR3: CASSEFQGINEQFF. The CDR3 DNA reads as TGTGCCAGCAGTGAATTTCAGGGTATCAATGAGCAGTTCTTC.

This chain joins TRBV7-8 and TRBJ2-1; 9 bases fit TRBD1. J was trimmed by 10 bases and V by 3 bases; bases with no gene match: 7. CDR1 and CDR2 from the germline V gene are SGHVS and FQNEAQ. This CDR3 comprises 14 residues. Written as DNA, the CDR3 is TGTGCCAGCAGCTTGTCCGGGACAGGGCGCGAGCAGTTCTTC. This codes for CASSLSGTGREQFF.

As for this clone: This CDR3 is also generated by other DNA sequences in the sample. The CDR3 loop reads CASSNPPGGRETQYF. CDR3 in DNA: TGTGCCAGCAGCAACCCGCCGGGGGGGCGGGAGACCCAGTACTTC. The chain uses TRBV21-1 and TRBJ2-5; TRBD2, as called in the table, went unchecked against the DNA. TRBV21-1 is flagged as a pseudogene. This CDR3 spans 15 amino acids.

CDR3 sequence (DNA): TGTGCCAGCATACCTCCGGGGGTCAATGAGCAGTTCTTC. Residues: CASIPPGVNEQFF. This sequence joins TRBV2 and TRBJ2-1; possible D gene TRBD2, 6 bases. Germline CDR1 reads SNHLY; CDR2 reads FYNNEI. The CDR3 totals 13 residues. Trimming took off 7 bases at V and 6 bases at J, with 13 bases between the two ends. Using reference TRBV2 and TRBJ2-1 for the parts outside the CDR3, the full variable domain is EPEVTQTPSHQVTQMGQEVILRCVPISNHLYFYWYRQILGQKVEFLVSFYNNEISEKSEIFDDQFSVERPDGSNFTLKIRSTKLEDSAMYFCASIPPGVNEQFFGPGTRLTVL.